Below, 10 T cell receptor beta chains from the same sample are listed, as sequenced in a study of blood T cell repertoires in COVID-19. Using immunoSEQ multiplex PCR, the repertoire was profiled, and TCRdb retains in-frame clones only, with some absent. The sample includes about 260,000 clones, about 86% of them seen just once. The source material was peripheral blood. The source of these receptors is a young man with active or convalescent COVID-19.

V is TRBV10-3 and J is TRBJ2-7, with TRBD1 identical over 9 bases. This CDR3 contains 16 residues. The V segment lost 2 bases and the J segment 3 bases; nucleotides outside the gene matches: 8. Looked up from germline, CDR1 is ENHRY and CDR2 is SYGVKD. The CDR3 DNA reads as TGTGCCATCAGTGAGCGTGACAGGGGGGGACTCTACGAGCAGTACTTC. It is translated as CAISERDRGGLYEQYF.

V gene TRBV6-6 combines with J gene TRBJ1-6, with a tentative D call TRBD1 (5 bases). Germline V lookup: CDR1 MNHNY, CDR2 SVGAGI (reference sequence). The CDR3 runs 15 residues. The V gene lost 4 bases and the J gene lost 2 bases, with 9 bases spanning the gap. In nucleotides, the CDR3 is TGTGCCAGCAGTTCCCAGGACACCTATAATTCACCCCTCCACTTT. This gives the protein CASSSQDTYNSPLHF.

This chain uses TRBV27 with TRBJ1-4; 9 bases line up with TRBD1. The CDR3 loop spans 15 amino acids. V lost 4 bases, J lost 10 bases, and 10 bases stayed unmatched. Germline V gives CDR1 MNHEY, CDR2 SMNVEV (reference sequence). The CDR3 sequence is CASSSQGAEDPKLFF. In DNA, the CDR3 is TGTGCCAGCAGTTCACAGGGGGCCGAGGATCCAAAACTGTTTTTT.

The genes are TRBV18 and TRBJ1-1, with D hard to call. The V gene's germline CDR1 is KGHSH and CDR2 LQKENI. V lost 3 bases and J lost 4, with 9 bases in between. The CDR3 extends over 13 amino acids. The CDR3 bases are TGTGCCAGCTCACCGGCGGGGAGCACTGAAGCTTTCTTT. Protein product: CASSPAGSTEAFF.

V is TRBV5-4 and J is TRBJ2-7; 9 bases are shared with TRBD2. The junction had 6 bases not matched to a gene; V was cut back by 0 bases and J by 2 bases. Per germline, CDR1 SGHNT and CDR2 YYREEE (reference sequence). CDR3 size: 16 residues. CDR3 sequence (DNA): TGTGCCAGCAGCTTGGAGTTAGCGGGGGCCCCCTACGAGCAGTACTTC. It yields the protein CASSLELAGAPYEQYF. The whole variable domain, remainder taken from reference TRBV5-4 and TRBJ2-7, is ETGVTQSPTHLIKTRGQQVTLRCSSQSGHNTVSWYQQALGQGPQFIFQYYREEENGRGNFPPRFSGLQFPNYSSELNVNALELDDSALYLCASSLELAGAPYEQYFGPGTRLTVT.

The chain is built from TRBV6-5 and TRBJ2-5; D perhaps matches TRBD2 (5 bases). The V gene's germline CDR1 is MNHEY and CDR2 SVGAGI. This CDR3 is 14 amino acids long. The germline V and J ends were trimmed by 6 bases and 2 bases, with 13 bases remaining between them. In DNA form, the CDR3 reads TGTGCCAGCAGGAGAGGGCAGGCGCAAGAGACCCAGTACTTC. Translating it yields CASRRGQAQETQYF.

This rearrangement joins TRBV2 to TRBJ1-1, with unresolved D. Trimming took 2 bases from V and 0 from J, leaving 7 bases between them. The CDR3 has 14 residues. Germline V gene data show CDR1 as SNHLY and CDR2 as FYNNEI. CDR3 sequence (DNA): TGTGCCAGCAGTGAAACAGCCATGAACACTGAAGCTTTCTTT. It specifies CASSETAMNTEAFF.

As regards this clone: The identical CDR3 is also encoded by other nucleotide sequences in the sample. The chain recombines TRBV12-3 or TRBV12-4 with TRBJ1-6; D is perhaps TRBD1 (5 bases). CDR3 length: 13 residues. V was trimmed by 6 bases and J by 8 bases, leaving 11 bases between them. The CDR3 here is CASSPQGYSPLHF. Written as DNA, the CDR3 is TGTGCCAGCAGCCCCCAGGGTTATTCACCCCTCCACTTT.

The V and J genes are TRBV3-1 (or the pseudogene TRBV3-2) and TRBJ1-1, with no clear D. The CDR3 runs to 14 residues. V was pared by 4 bases and J by 6 bases, with 15 bases between. From germline, CDR1 is LGHDT and CDR2 YNNKEL (reference sequence). The CDR3 protein is CASSREAASSEAFF. The CDR3 coding sequence is TGTGCCAGCAGCCGAGAAGCGGCCAGTTCTGAAGCTTTCTTT.

J is TRBJ2-4 and V is TRBV19; TRBD2 might be the D (6 bases). The V gene lost 6 bases and the J gene lost 3 bases, with 12 bases spanning the gap. This CDR3 region has 14 residues. Germline values: CDR1 LNHDA, CDR2 SQIVND (reference sequence). CDR3 sequence (DNA): TGTGCCAGTAGCCCGCGGGGAGTCAAAAACATTCAGTACTTC. Amino acids: CASSPRGVKNIQYF.